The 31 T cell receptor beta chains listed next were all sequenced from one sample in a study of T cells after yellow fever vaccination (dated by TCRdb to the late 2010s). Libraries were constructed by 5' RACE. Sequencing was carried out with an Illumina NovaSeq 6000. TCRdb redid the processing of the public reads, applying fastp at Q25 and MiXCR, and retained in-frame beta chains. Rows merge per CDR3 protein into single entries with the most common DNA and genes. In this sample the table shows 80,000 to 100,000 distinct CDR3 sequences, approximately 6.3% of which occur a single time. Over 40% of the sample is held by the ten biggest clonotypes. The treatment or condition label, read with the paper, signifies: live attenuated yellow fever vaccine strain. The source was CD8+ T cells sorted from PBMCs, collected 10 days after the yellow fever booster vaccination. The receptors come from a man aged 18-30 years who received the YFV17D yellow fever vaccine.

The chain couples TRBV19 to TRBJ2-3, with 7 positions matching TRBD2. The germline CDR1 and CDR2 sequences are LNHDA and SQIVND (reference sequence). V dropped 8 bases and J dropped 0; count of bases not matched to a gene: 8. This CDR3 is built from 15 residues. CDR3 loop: CASSWLAVSTDTQYF. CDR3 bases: TGTGCCAGTTCATGGCTAGCGGTTAGCACAGATACGCAGTATTTT.

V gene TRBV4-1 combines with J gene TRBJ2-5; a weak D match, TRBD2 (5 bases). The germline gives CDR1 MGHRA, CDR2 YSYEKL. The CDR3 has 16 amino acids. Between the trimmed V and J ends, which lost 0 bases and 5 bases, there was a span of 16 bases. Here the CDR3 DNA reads TGCGCCAGCAGCCAAGAACCGACGCTTCGGAGGGAGACCCAGTACTTC. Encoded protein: CASSQEPTLRRETQYF.

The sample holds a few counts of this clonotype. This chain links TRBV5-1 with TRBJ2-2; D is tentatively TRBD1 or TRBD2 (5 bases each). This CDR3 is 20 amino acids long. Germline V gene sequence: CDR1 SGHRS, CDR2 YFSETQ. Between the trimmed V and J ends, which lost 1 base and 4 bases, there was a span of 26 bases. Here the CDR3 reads CASSLSPYGAEQAGTGELFF. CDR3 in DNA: TGCGCCAGCAGCTTGAGTCCTTATGGGGCGGAGCAGGCGGGCACCGGGGAGCTGTTTTTT.

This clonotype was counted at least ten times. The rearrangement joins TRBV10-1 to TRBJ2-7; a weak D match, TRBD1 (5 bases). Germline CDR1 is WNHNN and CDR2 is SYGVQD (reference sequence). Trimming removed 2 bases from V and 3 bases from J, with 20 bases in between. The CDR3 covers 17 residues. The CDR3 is CASSEPNRGGRIYEQYF. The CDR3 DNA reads TGCGCCAGCAGTGAGCCTAATAGGGGTGGACGGATCTACGAGCAGTACTTC.

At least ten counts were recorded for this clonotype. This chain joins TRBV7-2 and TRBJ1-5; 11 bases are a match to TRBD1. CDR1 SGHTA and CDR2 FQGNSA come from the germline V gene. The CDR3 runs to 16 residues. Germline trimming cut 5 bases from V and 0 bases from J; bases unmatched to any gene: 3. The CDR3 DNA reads TGTGCCAGCAGCCGGACAGGGGGCTATAGCAATCAGCCCCAGCATTTT. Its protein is CASSRTGGYSNQPQHF. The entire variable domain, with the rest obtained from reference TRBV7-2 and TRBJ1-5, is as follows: GAGVSQSPSNKVTEKGKDVELRCDPISGHTALYWYRQSLGQGLEFLIYFQGNSAPDKSGLPSDRFSAERTGGSVSTLTIQRTQQEDSAVYLCASSRTGGYSNQPQHFGDGTRLSIL.

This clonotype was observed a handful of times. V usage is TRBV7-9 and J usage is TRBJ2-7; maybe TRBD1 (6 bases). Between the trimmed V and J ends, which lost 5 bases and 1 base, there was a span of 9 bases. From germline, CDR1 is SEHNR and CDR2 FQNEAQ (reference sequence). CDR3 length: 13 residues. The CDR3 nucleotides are TGTGCCAGCAGCGGCAGGGGTTCCTACGAGCAGTACTTC. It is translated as CASSGRGSYEQYF.

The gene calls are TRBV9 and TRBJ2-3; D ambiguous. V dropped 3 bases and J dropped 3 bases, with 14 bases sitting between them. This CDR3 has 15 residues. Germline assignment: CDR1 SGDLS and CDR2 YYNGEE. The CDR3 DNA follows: TGTGCCAGCAGCGCCCCGGGTCCCAAAACAGATACGCAGTATTTT. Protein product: CASSAPGPKTDTQYF. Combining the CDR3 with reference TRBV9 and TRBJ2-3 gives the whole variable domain DSGVTQTPKHLITATGQRVTLRCSPRSGDLSVYWYQQSLDQGLQFLIQYYNGEERAKGNILERFSAQQFPDLHSELNLSSLELGDSALYFCASSAPGPKTDTQYFGPGTRLTVL.

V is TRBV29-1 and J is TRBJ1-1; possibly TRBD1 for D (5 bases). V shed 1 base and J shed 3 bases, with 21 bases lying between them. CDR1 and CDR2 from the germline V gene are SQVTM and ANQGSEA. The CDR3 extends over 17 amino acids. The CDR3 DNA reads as TGCAGCGTTGAAGGAAAACCTGAGGCGGGGGTTTACACTGAAGCTTTCTTT. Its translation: CSVEGKPEAGVYTEAFF.

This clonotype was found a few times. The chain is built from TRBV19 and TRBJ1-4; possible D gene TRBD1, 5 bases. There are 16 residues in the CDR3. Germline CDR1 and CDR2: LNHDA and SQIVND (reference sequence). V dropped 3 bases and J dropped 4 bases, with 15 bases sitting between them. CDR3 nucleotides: TGTGCCAGTAGTATCATCGCTTTGACAGTTAATGAAAAACTGTTTTTT. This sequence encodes CASSIIALTVNEKLFF.

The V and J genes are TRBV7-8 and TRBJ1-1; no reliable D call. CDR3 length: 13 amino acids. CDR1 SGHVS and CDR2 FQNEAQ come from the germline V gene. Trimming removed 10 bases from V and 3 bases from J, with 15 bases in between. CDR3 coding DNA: TGTGCCACCATTCCGAGGGAGGACACTGAAGCTTTCTTT. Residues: CATIPREDTEAFF.

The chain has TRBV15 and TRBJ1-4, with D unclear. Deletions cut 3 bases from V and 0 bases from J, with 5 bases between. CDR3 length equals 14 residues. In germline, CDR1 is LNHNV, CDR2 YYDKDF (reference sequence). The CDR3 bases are TGTGCCACCAGCAGGATTGCAACTAATGAAAAACTGTTTTTT. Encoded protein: CATSRIATNEKLFF.

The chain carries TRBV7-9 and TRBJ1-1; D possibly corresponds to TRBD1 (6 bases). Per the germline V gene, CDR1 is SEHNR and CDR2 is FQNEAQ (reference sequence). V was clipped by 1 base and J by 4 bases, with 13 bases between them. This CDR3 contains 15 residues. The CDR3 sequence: CASSLVWGPSTEAFF. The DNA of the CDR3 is TGTGCCAGCAGCTTAGTGTGGGGGCCTAGCACTGAAGCTTTCTTT.

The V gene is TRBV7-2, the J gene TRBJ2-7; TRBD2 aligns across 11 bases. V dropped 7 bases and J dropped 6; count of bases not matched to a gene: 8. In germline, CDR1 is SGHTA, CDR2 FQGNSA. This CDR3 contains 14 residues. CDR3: CASTFSGGAVEQYF. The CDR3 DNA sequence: TGTGCCAGCACCTTTAGCGGGGGGGCCGTCGAGCAGTACTTC.

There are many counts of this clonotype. Here the CDR3 reads CAISESAGETGTDTQYF. The CDR3 DNA follows: TGTGCCATCAGTGAGTCGGCGGGGGAGACTGGCACAGATACGCAGTATTTT. The chain links TRBV10-3 to TRBJ2-3, with 7 bases that match TRBD2. Per germline, CDR1 ENHRY and CDR2 SYGVKD. Trimming cost V 0 bases and J 1 base; bases outside gene matches: 7. This CDR3 has 17 residues.

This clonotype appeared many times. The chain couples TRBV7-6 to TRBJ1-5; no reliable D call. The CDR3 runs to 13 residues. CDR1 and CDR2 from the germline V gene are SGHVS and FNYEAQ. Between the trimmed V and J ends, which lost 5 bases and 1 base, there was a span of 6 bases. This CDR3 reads CASSQASNQPQHF. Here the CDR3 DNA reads TGTGCCAGCAGCCAGGCAAGCAATCAGCCCCAGCATTTT. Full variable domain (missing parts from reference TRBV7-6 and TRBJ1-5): GAGVSQSPRYKVTKRGQDVALRCDPISGHVSLYWYRQALGQGPEFLTYFNYEAQQDKSGLPNDRFSAERPEGSISTLTIQRTEQRDSAMYRCASSQASNQPQHFGDGTRLSIL.

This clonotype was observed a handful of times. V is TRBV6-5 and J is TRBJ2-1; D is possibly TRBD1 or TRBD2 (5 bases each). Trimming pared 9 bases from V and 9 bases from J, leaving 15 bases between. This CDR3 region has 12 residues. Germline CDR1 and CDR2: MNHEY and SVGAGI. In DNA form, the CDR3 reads TGTGCCAGTCGGGGACCCCCAGGTGAGCAGTTCTTC. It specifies CASRGPPGEQFF.

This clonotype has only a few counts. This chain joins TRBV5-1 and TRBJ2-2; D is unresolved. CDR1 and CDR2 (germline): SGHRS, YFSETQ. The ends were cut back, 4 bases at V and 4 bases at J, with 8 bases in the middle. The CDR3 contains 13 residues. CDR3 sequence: CASSILGTGELFF. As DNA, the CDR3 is TGCGCCAGCAGCATCTTGGGCACCGGGGAGCTGTTTTTT.

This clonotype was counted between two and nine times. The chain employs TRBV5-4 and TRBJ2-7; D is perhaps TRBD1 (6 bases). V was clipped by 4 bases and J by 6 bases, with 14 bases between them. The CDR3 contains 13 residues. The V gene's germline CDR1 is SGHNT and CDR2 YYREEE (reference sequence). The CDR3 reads CASSRVGAGEQYF. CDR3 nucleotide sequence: TGTGCCAGCAGCCGGGTGGGGGCAGGCGAGCAGTACTTC.

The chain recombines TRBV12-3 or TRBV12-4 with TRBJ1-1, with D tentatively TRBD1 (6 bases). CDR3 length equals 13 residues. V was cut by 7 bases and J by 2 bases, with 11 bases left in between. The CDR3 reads CASMLGGNTEAFF. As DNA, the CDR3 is TGTGCCAGCATGTTAGGGGGTAACACTGAAGCTTTCTTT.

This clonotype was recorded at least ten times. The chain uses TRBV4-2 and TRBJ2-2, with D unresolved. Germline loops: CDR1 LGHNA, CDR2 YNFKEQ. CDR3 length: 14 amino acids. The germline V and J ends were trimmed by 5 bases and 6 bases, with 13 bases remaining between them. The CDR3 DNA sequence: TGTGCCAGCAGCACCCACTTTGGGCCCGGGGAGCTGTTTTTT. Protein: CASSTHFGPGELFF.

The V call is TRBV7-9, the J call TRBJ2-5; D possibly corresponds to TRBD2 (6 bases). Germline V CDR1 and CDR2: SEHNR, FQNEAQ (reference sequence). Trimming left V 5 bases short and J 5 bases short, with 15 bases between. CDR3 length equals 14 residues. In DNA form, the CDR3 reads TGTGCCAGCAGCGCCGGACTATTAAGGGAGACCCAGTACTTC. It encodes CASSAGLLRETQYF.

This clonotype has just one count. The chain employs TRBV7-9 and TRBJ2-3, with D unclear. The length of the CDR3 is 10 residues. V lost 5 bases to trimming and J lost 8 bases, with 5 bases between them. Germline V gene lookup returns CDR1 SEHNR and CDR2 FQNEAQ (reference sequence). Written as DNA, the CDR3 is TGTGCCAGCAGCCGGACTACGCAGTATTTT. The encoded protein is CASSRTTQYF.

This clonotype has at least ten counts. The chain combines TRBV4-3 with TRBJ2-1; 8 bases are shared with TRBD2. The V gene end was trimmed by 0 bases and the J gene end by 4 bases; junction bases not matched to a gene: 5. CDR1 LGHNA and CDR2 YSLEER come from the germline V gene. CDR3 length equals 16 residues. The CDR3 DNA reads TGCGCCAGCAGCCAAGATCGGGGGGGAAGTTACAATGAGCAGTTCTTC. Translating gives CASSQDRGGSYNEQFF.

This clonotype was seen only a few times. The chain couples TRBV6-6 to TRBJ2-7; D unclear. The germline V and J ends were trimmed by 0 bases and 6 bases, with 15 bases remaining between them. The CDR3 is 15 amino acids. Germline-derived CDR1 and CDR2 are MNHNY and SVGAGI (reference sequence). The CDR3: CASSYSLSRLGEQYF. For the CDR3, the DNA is TGTGCCAGCAGTTACTCGCTATCGCGCCTTGGCGAGCAGTACTTC.

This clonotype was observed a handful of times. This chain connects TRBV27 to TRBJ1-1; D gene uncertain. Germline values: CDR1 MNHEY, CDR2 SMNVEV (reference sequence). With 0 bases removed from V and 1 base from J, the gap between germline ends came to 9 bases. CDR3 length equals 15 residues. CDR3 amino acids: CASSLSAGRNTEAFF. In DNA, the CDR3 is TGTGCCAGCAGTTTATCGGCGGGTCGGAACACTGAAGCTTTCTTT.

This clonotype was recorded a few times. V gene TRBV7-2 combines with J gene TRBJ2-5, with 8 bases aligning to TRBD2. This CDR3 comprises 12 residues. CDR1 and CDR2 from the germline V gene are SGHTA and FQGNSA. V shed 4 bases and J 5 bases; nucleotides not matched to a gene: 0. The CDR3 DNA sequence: TGTGCCAGCAGCTCGGGGGGGGAGACCCAGTACTTC. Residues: CASSSGGETQYF.

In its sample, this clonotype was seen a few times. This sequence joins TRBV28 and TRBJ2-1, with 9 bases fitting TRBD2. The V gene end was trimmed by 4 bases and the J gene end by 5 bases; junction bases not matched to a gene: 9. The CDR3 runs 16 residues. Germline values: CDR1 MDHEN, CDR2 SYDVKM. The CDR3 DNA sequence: TGTGCCAGCAGTTCCCGAAGACTAGCGGTGGACAATGAGCAGTTCTTC. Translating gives CASSSRRLAVDNEQFF.

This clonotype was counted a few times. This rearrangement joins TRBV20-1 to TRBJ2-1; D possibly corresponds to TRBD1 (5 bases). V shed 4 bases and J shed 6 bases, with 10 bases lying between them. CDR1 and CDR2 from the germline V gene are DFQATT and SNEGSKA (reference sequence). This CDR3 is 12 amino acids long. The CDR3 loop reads CSATIDSNEQFF. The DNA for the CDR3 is TGCAGTGCTACGATCGACAGCAATGAGCAGTTCTTC.

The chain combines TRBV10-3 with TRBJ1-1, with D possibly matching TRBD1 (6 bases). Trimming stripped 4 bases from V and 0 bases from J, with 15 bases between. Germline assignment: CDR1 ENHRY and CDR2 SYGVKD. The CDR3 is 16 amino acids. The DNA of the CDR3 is TGTGCCATCAGTGCATCCCAGAGGACAGTGAACACTGAAGCTTTCTTT. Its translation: CAISASQRTVNTEAFF.

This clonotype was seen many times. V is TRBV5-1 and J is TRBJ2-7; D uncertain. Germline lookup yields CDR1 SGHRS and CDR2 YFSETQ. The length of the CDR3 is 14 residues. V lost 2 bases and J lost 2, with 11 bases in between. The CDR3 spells CASSFLGQTYEQYF. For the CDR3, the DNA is TGCGCCAGCAGCTTCTTAGGGCAGACCTACGAGCAGTACTTC. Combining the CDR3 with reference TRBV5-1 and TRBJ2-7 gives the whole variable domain KAGVTQTPRYLIKTRGQQVTLSCSPISGHRSVSWYQQTPGQGLQFLFEYFSETQRNKGNFPGRFSGRQFSNSRSEMNVSTLELGDSALYLCASSFLGQTYEQYFGPGTRLTVT.

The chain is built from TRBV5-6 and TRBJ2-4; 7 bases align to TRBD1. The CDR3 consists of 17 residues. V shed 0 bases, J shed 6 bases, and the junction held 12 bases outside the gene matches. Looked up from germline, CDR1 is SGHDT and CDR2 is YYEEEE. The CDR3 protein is CASSLASTGAPLNIQYF. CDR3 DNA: TGTGCCAGCAGCTTGGCCTCTACAGGGGCGCCGTTAAACATTCAGTACTTC.